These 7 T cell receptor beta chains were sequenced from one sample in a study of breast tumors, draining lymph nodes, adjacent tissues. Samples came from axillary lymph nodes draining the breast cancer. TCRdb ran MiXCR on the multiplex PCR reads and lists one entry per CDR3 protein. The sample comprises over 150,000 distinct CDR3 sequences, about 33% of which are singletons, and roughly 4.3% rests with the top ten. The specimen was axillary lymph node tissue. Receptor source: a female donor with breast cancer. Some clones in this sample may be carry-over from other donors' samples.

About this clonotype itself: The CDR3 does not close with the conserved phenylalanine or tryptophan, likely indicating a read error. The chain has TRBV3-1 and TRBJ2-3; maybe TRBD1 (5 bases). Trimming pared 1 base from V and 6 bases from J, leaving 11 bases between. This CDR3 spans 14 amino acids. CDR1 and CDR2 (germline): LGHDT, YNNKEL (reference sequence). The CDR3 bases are TGTGCCAGCAGCCAAGGAAATAGGGGTGATACGCAGTATCTT. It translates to CASSQGNRGDTQYL.

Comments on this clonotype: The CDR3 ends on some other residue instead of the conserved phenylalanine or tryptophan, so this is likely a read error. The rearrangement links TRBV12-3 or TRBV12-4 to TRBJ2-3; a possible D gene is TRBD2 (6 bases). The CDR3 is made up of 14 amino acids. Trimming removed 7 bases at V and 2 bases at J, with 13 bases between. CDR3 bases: TGTGCCAGCACCCACCGGGAGAACACAGATACGCAGTATCTT. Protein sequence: CASTHRENTDTQYL.

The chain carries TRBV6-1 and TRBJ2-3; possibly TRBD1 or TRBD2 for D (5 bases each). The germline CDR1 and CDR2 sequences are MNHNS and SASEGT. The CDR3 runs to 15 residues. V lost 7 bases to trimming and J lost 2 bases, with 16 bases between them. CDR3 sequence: CASKHGATFTDTQYF. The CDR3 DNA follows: TGTGCCAGCAAACACGGGGCCACCTTCACAGATACGCAGTATTTT.

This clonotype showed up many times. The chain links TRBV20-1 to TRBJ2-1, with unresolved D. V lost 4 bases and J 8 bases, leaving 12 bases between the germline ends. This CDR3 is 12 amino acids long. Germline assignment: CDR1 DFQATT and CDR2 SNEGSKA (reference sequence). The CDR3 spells CSATILGHEQFF. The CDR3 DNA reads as TGCAGTGCTACCATTTTAGGTCATGAGCAGTTCTTC.

CDR3 sequence reads: CASTAPGGYNNEQFF. CDR3 nucleotides: TGTGCCAGCACCGCCCCGGGGGGATACAACAATGAGCAGTTCTTC. The chain combines TRBV12-3 or TRBV12-4 with TRBJ2-1, with TRBD2 matching 7 bases. V dropped 7 bases and J dropped 5; count of bases not matched to a gene: 11. The CDR3 spans 15 residues.

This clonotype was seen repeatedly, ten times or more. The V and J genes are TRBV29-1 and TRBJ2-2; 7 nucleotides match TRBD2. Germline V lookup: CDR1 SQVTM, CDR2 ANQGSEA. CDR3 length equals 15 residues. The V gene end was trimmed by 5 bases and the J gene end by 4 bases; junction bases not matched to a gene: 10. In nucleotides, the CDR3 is TGCAGCGTTTCCCAATCAGCGGGAAGCACCGGGGAGCTGTTTTTT. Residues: CSVSQSAGSTGELFF.

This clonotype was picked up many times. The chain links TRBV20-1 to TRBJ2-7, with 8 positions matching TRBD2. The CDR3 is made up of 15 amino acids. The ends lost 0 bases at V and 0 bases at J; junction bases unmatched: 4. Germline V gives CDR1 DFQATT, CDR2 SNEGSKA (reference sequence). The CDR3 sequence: CSAREVLADSYEQYF. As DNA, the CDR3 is TGCAGTGCTAGAGAGGTACTAGCGGACTCCTACGAGCAGTACTTC.